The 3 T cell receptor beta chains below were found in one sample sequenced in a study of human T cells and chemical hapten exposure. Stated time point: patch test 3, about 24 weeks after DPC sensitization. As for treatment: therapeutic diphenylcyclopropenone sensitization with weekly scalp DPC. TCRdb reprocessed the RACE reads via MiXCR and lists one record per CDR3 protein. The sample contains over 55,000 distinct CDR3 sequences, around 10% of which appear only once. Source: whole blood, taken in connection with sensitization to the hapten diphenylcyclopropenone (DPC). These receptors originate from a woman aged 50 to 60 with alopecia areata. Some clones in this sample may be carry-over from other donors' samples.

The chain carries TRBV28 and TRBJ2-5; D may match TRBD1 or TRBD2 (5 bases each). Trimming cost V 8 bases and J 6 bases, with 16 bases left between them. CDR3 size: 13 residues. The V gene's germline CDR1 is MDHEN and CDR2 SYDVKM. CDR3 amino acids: CASWGSGIKTQYF. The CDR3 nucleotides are TGTGCCAGCTGGGGGTCAGGGATCAAGACCCAGTACTTC.

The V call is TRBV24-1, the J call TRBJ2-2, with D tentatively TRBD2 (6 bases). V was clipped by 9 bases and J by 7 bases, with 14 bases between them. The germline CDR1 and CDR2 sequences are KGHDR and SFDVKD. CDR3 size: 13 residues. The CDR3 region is CATADRAGGELFF. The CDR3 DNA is TGTGCCACCGCTGATCGAGCGGGCGGGGAGCTGTTTTTT.

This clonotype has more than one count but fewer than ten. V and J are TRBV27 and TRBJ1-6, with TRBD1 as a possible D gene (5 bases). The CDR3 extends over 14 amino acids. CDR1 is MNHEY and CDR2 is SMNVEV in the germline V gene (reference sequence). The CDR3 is CATRDHRGFSPLHF. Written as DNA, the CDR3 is TGTGCTACAAGGGACCACCGAGGATTTTCACCCCTCCACTTT.